The clone carrying this T cell receptor (beta chain) was recorded many times. Its antigen is unknown. The sample belongs to a study of regulatory T cells in long-lasting Graves disease. Sample time point: persistent/refractory GD, antithyroid drugs over 5 years with positive TRAb. Construction of the TCR library relied on RNA isolated from PBMCs. Points from the study as a whole: Public clonotype sharing was higher in persistent than newly diagnosed patients. Persistent Graves' disease cases displayed lower TCR diversity than newly diagnosed ones.

Sequencing libraries for TCR beta were prepared with iRepertoire HTBI primers and Arm-PCR of CDR3 regions. MiXCR was run by TCRdb on the multiplex PCR reads, yielding one entry per CDR3 protein. The data show roughly 470,000 distinct CDR3 sequences, around 21% seen once. The sample here was peripheral blood mononuclear cells (PBMCs), taken when the disease was refractory, from a patient treated with antithyroid drugs. The sequence derives from a female donor with Graves disease.

CDR3 DNA sequence: TGTGCCAGCAGCTTTCGTCCAAACTCCTACGAGCAGTACTTC. It is translated as CASSFRPNSYEQYF. This sequence joins TRBV11-2 and TRBJ2-7; D not resolved. Germline CDR1 is SGHAT and CDR2 is FQNNGV. Trimming pared 3 bases from V and 0 bases from J, leaving 9 bases between. This CDR3 contains 14 residues. Complete variable domain (other parts from reference TRBV11-2 and TRBJ2-7): EAGVAQSPRYKIIEKRQSVAFWCNPISGHATLYWYQQILGQGPKLLIQFQNNGVVDDSQLPKDRFSAERLKGVDSTLKIQPAKLEDSAVYLCASSFRPNSYEQYFGPGTRLTVT.